This T cell receptor (beta chain) was identified in a study of T-cell memory formation after mild COVID-19. TCRdb passed the 5' RACE reads through MiXCR, listing each CDR3 protein once. The profile shows just under 150,000 distinct CDR3 sequences, 6% to 7% of them singletons. V shed 2 bases and J shed 4 bases, with 13 bases lying between them. Germline V gene sequence: CDR1 SGHRS, CDR2 YFSETQ. The CDR3 totals 15 residues. Sequenced: PBMCs or a T cell subset sorted from them (not recorded which). V and J are TRBV5-1 and TRBJ2-1; TRBD2 might be the D (6 bases). This TCR was sampled from an adult woman who had mild COVID-19 (a few samples of this study predate the infection). Cell type and time point are not known. The CDR3 DNA reads as TGCGCCAGCAGCTTTACGGGGGTCGCATACAATGAGCAGTTCTTC. Amino acid sequence: CASSFTGVAYNEQFF.